This T cell receptor (beta chain) was sequenced during a study of T cells in Graves' hyperthyroidism and ophthalmopathy. V was cut by 7 bases and J by 1 base, with 13 bases left in between. Germline loops: CDR1 LNHDA, CDR2 SQIVND (reference sequence). The CDR3 is made up of 15 amino acids. Study conclusions and caveats: Peripheral blood also featured most of the thyroid clonotypes expanded above 0.001. The model identified upcoming ophthalmopathy a median 6.5 months ahead of onset. A 13 V-J model separated ophthalmopathy from stable hyperthyroidism.

The study left out patients who had uncontrolled infection, other autoimmune disease, pregnancy or lactation. The CDR3 regions of TCR beta were amplified from RNA transcripts. The HTBI primer set was used in a first-round RT-PCR of the TCR CDR3. TCRdb recomputed calls from the multiplex PCR reads with MiXCR, one row per CDR3 protein. This sample yields about 840,000 distinct CDR3 sequences, of which about 38% are seen a single time; around 10% belongs to the top ten. About this clonotype itself: Antigen specificity is unknown.

The chain employs TRBV19 and TRBJ1-4, with a weak D call TRBD1 (5 bases). Source material: blood. The sequence derives from a man aged 18 to 35 with Graves' hyperthyroidism. The CDR3 is CASIAGTRTNEKLFF. CDR3 nucleotides: TGTGCCAGTATTGCGGGGACCCGAACTAATGAAAAACTGTTTTTT.